Given below is one TCR beta chain in context. After removal of 0 bases from V and 4 bases from J, the junction contained 16 bases not matched to a gene. Germline loops: CDR1 MGHRA, CDR2 YSYEKL. The CDR3 extends over 19 amino acids. Sequencing used immunoSEQ multiplex PCR; TCRdb keeps in-frame clones, though not all of them. The sample consists of about 280,000 clones, around 90% of them appearing once. This sample is drawn from a study of blood T cell repertoires in COVID-19. Background on the study: Samples of COVID-19 (acute and convalescent) were obtained from the United States, Italy and Spain. T cells, B-cell-depleted T cells, or PBMCs provided the cDNA or gDNA that served as material.

The sample taken for sequencing was peripheral blood. The sequence derives from a man between 18 and 35 years old with active or convalescent COVID-19. The V and J genes are TRBV4-1 and TRBJ1-2, with 8 bases aligning to TRBD1. The CDR3: CASSQDWGQGALGSYGYTF. As DNA, the CDR3 is TGCGCCAGCAGCCAAGACTGGGGGCAGGGGGCTTTAGGGAGCTATGGCTACACCTTC.